This entry lists 28 T cell receptor beta chains sequenced from one sample in a study of vaccination effects on CD4 cells after COVID-19. Viral peptide pools were used in the ViraFEST assay to expand antigen-specific CD4+ T cells, and sequencing came afterward. CD4+ T cell isolation took place after more than eight days of culture. Libraries were prepared by immunoSEQ multiplex PCR; TCRdb keeps only in-frame clonotypes and omits some of them. The sample consists of more than 50,000 clones, more than 80% of them appearing once. The antigens of these receptors remain unknown. Sample: CD4+ T cells from PBMCs cultured with HCoV-229E spike peptides, taken before COVID-19 vaccination. The receptor source for this set is a human donor who received a COVID-19 vaccine.

The V gene is TRBV24-1, the J gene TRBJ2-1, with 7 bases matching TRBD2. Germline-derived CDR1 and CDR2 are KGHDR and SFDVKD. The V segment lost 3 bases and the J segment 9 bases; nucleotides outside the gene matches: 10. This CDR3 is 15 amino acids long. CDR3 sequence reads: CATSDPGLELGEQFF. The CDR3 bases are TGTGCCACCAGTGATCCCGGACTAGAGTTGGGTGAGCAGTTCTTC.

The V gene is TRBV6-1, the J gene TRBJ2-5; the match to TRBD2 covers 13 bases. The CDR3 extends over 17 amino acids. Trimming took 2 bases from V and 7 from J; bases not matched to a gene: 10. Germline CDR1 MNHNS, CDR2 SASEGT. The CDR3 protein is CASSERLAGGRGVTQYF. In DNA, the CDR3 is TGTGCCAGCAGTGAAAGACTAGCGGGGGGACGGGGGGTGACCCAGTACTTC.

The V call is TRBV5-1, the J call TRBJ2-2, with D possibly matching TRBD2 (5 bases). V shed 2 bases and J shed 3 bases, with 14 bases lying between them. Germline values: CDR1 SGHRS, CDR2 YFSETQ. There are 16 residues in the CDR3. CDR3 sequence reads: CASSFRGLGDTGELFF. The CDR3 region has the DNA TGCGCCAGCAGCTTCCGCGGACTTGGTGACACCGGGGAGCTGTTTTTT.

Comments on this clone: In the same sample, other DNA sequences code for this CDR3. The chain carries TRBV6-5 and TRBJ1-5; 11 positions agree with TRBD1. J was trimmed by 6 bases and V by 0 bases; bases with no gene match: 1. CDR1 and CDR2 (germline): MNHEY, SVGAGI. CDR3 length: 15 residues. The DNA of the CDR3 is TGTGCCAGCAGTTACTCGGGGACAGGGGGTCAGCCCCAGCATTTT. Encoded protein: CASSYSGTGGQPQHF.

This clone has a handful of counts. The chain recombines TRBV6-5 with TRBJ1-3; 7 positions agree with TRBD1. The CDR3 length is 15 residues. Germline CDR1 reads MNHEY; CDR2 reads SVGAGI. With V trimmed by 0 bases and J by 2 bases, 1 base remained unmatched. As DNA, the CDR3 is TGTGCCAGCAGTTACTCGACAGGGACTGGAAACACCATATATTTT. This gives the protein CASSYSTGTGNTIYF.

This chain uses TRBV12-2 with TRBJ2-3; whether TRBD1, the table's D call, matches the DNA was not checked. TRBV12-2 is labeled a pseudogene. The CDR3 is made up of 16 amino acids. This CDR3 reads CASRPGGTGDVDTQYF. The CDR3 DNA sequence: TGTGCAAGTCGCCCTGGGGGGACAGGGGATGTAGATACGCAGTATTTT.

This clone was found a few times. This chain uses TRBV5-1 with TRBJ2-3, with 7 nucleotides matching TRBD2. J lost 0 bases, V lost 7 bases, and 8 bases had no gene match. This CDR3 has 15 residues. Germline loops: CDR1 SGHRS, CDR2 YFSETQ. This chain's CDR3 is CASAKGGSSTDTQYF. In DNA form, the CDR3 reads TGCGCCAGCGCCAAGGGCGGGAGCAGCACAGATACGCAGTATTTT.

The V and J genes are TRBV6-2 or TRBV6-3 and TRBJ2-7; 9 nucleotides align to TRBD1. The germline V gene has CDR1 MNHEY and CDR2 SVGEGT. Trimming at V came to 5 bases and at J to 7 bases, leaving 21 bases not matched to a gene. This CDR3 is 18 amino acids long. The CDR3 region is CASSPPTGGSPLWGEQYV. DNA of the CDR3: TGTGCCAGCAGTCCCCCGACAGGGGGTTCCCCTTTGTGGGGGGAGCAGTACGTC.

This chain uses TRBV5-1 with TRBJ1-6; 9 bases match TRBD1. The CDR3 is 16 residues long. Germline-derived CDR1 and CDR2 are SGHRS and YFSETQ. The ends lost 1 base at V and 7 bases at J; junction bases unmatched: 6. CDR3 sequence (DNA): TGCGCCAGCAGCTTGAGTGGGGACAGGGAGAATTCACCCCTCCACTTT. This encodes CASSLSGDRENSPLHF.

This chain uses TRBV30 with TRBJ1-1, with D unclear. Germline V lookup: CDR1 GTSNPN, CDR2 SVGIG (reference sequence). V lost 5 bases, J lost 0 bases, and 16 bases lay in between. The CDR3 has 15 residues. CDR3 DNA sequence: TGTGCCTGGGATGGGCGCATTGGTCTGAACACTGAAGCTTTCTTT. Translation: CAWDGRIGLNTEAFF.

This rearrangement joins TRBV4-2 to TRBJ1-1, with D possibly matching TRBD1 (6 bases). Germline V gene lookup returns CDR1 LGHNA and CDR2 YNFKEQ. This CDR3 is built from 17 residues. Trimming took 1 base from V and 6 from J, leaving 21 bases between them. The CDR3 sequence is CASSQGPGVSYSPEAFF. CDR3 coding DNA: TGTGCCAGCAGCCAAGGACCAGGGGTATCATATTCTCCTGAAGCTTTCTTT.

The V call is TRBV30, the J call TRBJ2-7, with unresolved D. This CDR3 is built from 14 residues. The V and J ends lost 2 bases and 2 bases respectively, with 13 bases between them. Germline V CDR1 and CDR2: GTSNPN, SVGIG (reference sequence). The CDR3 is CAWSPFGQAYEQYV. DNA of the CDR3: TGTGCCTGGAGTCCTTTCGGCCAGGCCTACGAGCAGTACGTC.

This chain uses TRBV5-1 with TRBJ1-6; D is uncertain. This CDR3 spans 12 amino acids. Germline V gives CDR1 SGHRS, CDR2 YFSETQ. Trimming stripped 3 bases from V and 5 bases from J, with 3 bases between. CDR3 protein: CASSSNNSPLHF. The CDR3 DNA reads TGCGCCAGCAGCTCGAATAATTCACCCCTCCACTTT.

V gene TRBV2 combines with J gene TRBJ1-3, with unresolved D. CDR1 is SNHLY, CDR2 FYNNEI, per germline. The V end was cut by 8 bases, the J end by 1 base, with 18 bases between. The CDR3 length is 16 residues. CDR3 protein: CASLEATAGSGNTIYF. DNA of the CDR3: TGTGCCAGCCTCGAGGCGACTGCGGGTTCTGGAAACACCATATATTTT. Drawing the rest from reference TRBV2 and TRBJ1-3, the complete variable domain is EPEVTQTPSHQVTQMGQEVILRCVPISNHLYFYWYRQILGQKVEFLVSFYNNEISEKSEIFDDQFSVERPDGSNFTLKIRSTKLEDSAMYFCASLEATAGSGNTIYFGEGSWLTVV.

This clone is a singleton in its sample. This sequence joins TRBV6-6 and TRBJ2-5; 11 bases agree with TRBD1. The CDR3 covers 16 residues. Per the germline V gene, CDR1 is MNHNY and CDR2 is SVGAGI (reference sequence). The junction had 5 bases not matched to a gene; V was cut back by 0 bases and J by 5 bases. CDR3 in amino acids: CASSYSGQGEGETQYF. In DNA, the CDR3 is TGTGCCAGCAGTTACTCGGGACAGGGGGAAGGGGAGACCCAGTACTTC.

V usage is TRBV4-1 and J usage is TRBJ1-5; TRBD1 matches at 9 bases. The germline V gene encodes CDR1 MGHRA and CDR2 YSYEKL. This CDR3 region has 16 residues. V shed 1 base and J 6 bases; nucleotides not matched to a gene: 7. The CDR3 DNA follows: TGCGCCAGCAGCCAAGCGGGACAGGGAAGGCCTCAGCCCCAGCATTTT. It yields the protein CASSQAGQGRPQPQHF.

V and J are TRBV7-7 and TRBJ2-5; D perhaps matches TRBD2 (6 bases). Looked up from germline, CDR1 is SSHAT and CDR2 is FNYEAQ (reference sequence). V lost 4 bases to trimming and J lost 3 bases, with 15 bases between them. The CDR3 length is 15 residues. DNA for the CDR3: TGTGCCAGCAGCTCCGGCCGGCGGGGAAAAGAGACCCAGTACTTC. Its translation: CASSSGRRGKETQYF.

The chain uses TRBV28 and TRBJ2-2, with unresolved D. Trimming removed 3 bases from V and 0 bases from J, with 8 bases in between. The germline CDR1 and CDR2 sequences are MDHEN and SYDVKM. This CDR3 spans 15 amino acids. This CDR3 reads CASSLPAANTGELFF. CDR3 nucleotide sequence: TGTGCCAGCAGTTTGCCGGCGGCGAACACCGGGGAGCTGTTTTTT.

The chain combines TRBV6-5 with TRBJ2-5; D perhaps matches TRBD2 (5 bases). Germline CDR1 reads MNHEY; CDR2 reads SVGAGI. The CDR3 is 11 amino acids. Trimming pared 7 bases from V and 13 bases from J, leaving 16 bases between. The CDR3 spells CASNQDGNWYF. The CDR3 DNA reads TGTGCCAGCAACCAGGACGGGAACTGGTACTTC.

The chain joins TRBV7-8 to TRBJ2-2; unclear D gene. This CDR3 has 14 residues. V was clipped by 5 bases and J by 4 bases, with 11 bases between them. Germline CDR1 and CDR2: SGHVS and FQNEAQ. CDR3 nucleotide sequence: TGTGCCAGCAGCGCCAGGACCCTCACCGGGGAGCTGTTTTTT. Its translation is CASSARTLTGELFF.

This sequence joins TRBV7-9 and TRBJ1-2; possible D gene TRBD1, 6 bases. Trimming shortened V by 1 base and J by 0 bases, and 12 bases separated the two germline ends. This CDR3 region has 16 residues. Germline CDR1 and CDR2: SEHNR and FQNEAQ (reference sequence). CDR3 residues: CASSLGQTGANYGYTF. The CDR3 bases are TGTGCCAGCAGCTTAGGCCAGACAGGAGCTAACTATGGCTACACCTTC. Filled out from reference TRBV7-9 and TRBJ1-2, the complete variable domain reads DTGVSQNPRHKITKRGQNVTFRCDPISEHNRLYWYRQTLGQGPEFLTYFQNEAQLEKSRLLSDRFSAERPKGSFSTLEIQRTEQGDSAMYLCASSLGQTGANYGYTFGSGTRLTVV.

V gene TRBV10-3 combines with J gene TRBJ1-2; 11 positions agree with TRBD1. The CDR3 loop spans 18 amino acids. Germline V gene sequence: CDR1 ENHRY, CDR2 SYGVKD. V gave up 8 bases and J gave up 8 bases; unmatched junction bases: 22. The DNA for the CDR3 is TGTGCCATCGTTGGCGATACCGGGACAGGGGGATACTTAAGGGGCTACACCTTC. Encoded protein: CAIVGDTGTGGYLRGYTF.

The chain recombines TRBV7-8 with TRBJ2-3, with a tentative D call TRBD2 (5 bases). Germline values: CDR1 SGHVS, CDR2 FQNEAQ. Trimming stripped 1 base from V and 0 bases from J, with 20 bases between. The CDR3 totals 19 residues. The CDR3 loop reads CASSLGTPNRIPSTDTQYF. The CDR3 nucleotides read TGTGCCAGCAGCTTAGGGACTCCTAACCGTATCCCGAGCACAGATACGCAGTATTTT.

This chain joins TRBV4-1 and TRBJ2-4; TRBD2 matches at 13 bases. Germline V gene sequence: CDR1 MGHRA, CDR2 YSYEKL. CDR3 length equals 20 residues. Germline trimming cut 4 bases from V and 3 bases from J; bases unmatched to any gene: 15. DNA of the CDR3: TGCGCCAGCAGCCCCTCCCCCACTAGCGGGGGGGCCTTAGGCAAAAACATTCAGTACTTC. It codes for CASSPSPTSGGALGKNIQYF.

The chain uses TRBV20-1 and TRBJ1-1, with unresolved D. V was clipped by 3 bases and J by 7 bases, with 9 bases between them. CDR1 is DFQATT, CDR2 SNEGSKA, per germline (reference sequence). The CDR3 runs 11 residues. The CDR3 reads CSASVGVEAFF. In nucleotides, the CDR3 is TGCAGTGCTAGTGTCGGAGTTGAAGCTTTCTTT.

The chain combines TRBV7-2 with TRBJ2-1; TRBD2 agrees at 10 bases. There are 14 residues in the CDR3. Germline loops: CDR1 SGHTA, CDR2 FQGNSA. The V gene end was trimmed by 1 base and the J gene end by 8 bases; junction bases not matched to a gene: 2. In DNA, the CDR3 is TGTGCCAGCAGCTTAGGGAGCGGGGGGGATGAGCAGTTCTTC. It is translated as CASSLGSGGDEQFF.

J is TRBJ1-5 and V is TRBV7-2; D not certain. Looked up from germline, CDR1 is SGHTA and CDR2 is FQGNSA. This CDR3 has 15 residues. With 3 bases removed from V and 0 bases from J, the gap between germline ends came to 9 bases. The CDR3: CASSFGPYSNQPQHF. The CDR3 DNA reads TGTGCCAGCAGCTTTGGACCCTATAGCAATCAGCCCCAGCATTTT.

The chain links TRBV3-1 (or the pseudogene TRBV3-2) to TRBJ1-1; the match to TRBD1 covers 9 bases. Germline CDR1 reads LGHDT; CDR2 reads YNNKEL (reference sequence). The CDR3 is 15 residues long. Trimming removed 4 bases from V and 1 base from J; junction bases left unmatched: 4. The CDR3 DNA follows: TGTGCCAGCAGCCTCCGGGACAGGGCGAACACTGAAGCTTTCTTT. This gives the protein CASSLRDRANTEAFF.